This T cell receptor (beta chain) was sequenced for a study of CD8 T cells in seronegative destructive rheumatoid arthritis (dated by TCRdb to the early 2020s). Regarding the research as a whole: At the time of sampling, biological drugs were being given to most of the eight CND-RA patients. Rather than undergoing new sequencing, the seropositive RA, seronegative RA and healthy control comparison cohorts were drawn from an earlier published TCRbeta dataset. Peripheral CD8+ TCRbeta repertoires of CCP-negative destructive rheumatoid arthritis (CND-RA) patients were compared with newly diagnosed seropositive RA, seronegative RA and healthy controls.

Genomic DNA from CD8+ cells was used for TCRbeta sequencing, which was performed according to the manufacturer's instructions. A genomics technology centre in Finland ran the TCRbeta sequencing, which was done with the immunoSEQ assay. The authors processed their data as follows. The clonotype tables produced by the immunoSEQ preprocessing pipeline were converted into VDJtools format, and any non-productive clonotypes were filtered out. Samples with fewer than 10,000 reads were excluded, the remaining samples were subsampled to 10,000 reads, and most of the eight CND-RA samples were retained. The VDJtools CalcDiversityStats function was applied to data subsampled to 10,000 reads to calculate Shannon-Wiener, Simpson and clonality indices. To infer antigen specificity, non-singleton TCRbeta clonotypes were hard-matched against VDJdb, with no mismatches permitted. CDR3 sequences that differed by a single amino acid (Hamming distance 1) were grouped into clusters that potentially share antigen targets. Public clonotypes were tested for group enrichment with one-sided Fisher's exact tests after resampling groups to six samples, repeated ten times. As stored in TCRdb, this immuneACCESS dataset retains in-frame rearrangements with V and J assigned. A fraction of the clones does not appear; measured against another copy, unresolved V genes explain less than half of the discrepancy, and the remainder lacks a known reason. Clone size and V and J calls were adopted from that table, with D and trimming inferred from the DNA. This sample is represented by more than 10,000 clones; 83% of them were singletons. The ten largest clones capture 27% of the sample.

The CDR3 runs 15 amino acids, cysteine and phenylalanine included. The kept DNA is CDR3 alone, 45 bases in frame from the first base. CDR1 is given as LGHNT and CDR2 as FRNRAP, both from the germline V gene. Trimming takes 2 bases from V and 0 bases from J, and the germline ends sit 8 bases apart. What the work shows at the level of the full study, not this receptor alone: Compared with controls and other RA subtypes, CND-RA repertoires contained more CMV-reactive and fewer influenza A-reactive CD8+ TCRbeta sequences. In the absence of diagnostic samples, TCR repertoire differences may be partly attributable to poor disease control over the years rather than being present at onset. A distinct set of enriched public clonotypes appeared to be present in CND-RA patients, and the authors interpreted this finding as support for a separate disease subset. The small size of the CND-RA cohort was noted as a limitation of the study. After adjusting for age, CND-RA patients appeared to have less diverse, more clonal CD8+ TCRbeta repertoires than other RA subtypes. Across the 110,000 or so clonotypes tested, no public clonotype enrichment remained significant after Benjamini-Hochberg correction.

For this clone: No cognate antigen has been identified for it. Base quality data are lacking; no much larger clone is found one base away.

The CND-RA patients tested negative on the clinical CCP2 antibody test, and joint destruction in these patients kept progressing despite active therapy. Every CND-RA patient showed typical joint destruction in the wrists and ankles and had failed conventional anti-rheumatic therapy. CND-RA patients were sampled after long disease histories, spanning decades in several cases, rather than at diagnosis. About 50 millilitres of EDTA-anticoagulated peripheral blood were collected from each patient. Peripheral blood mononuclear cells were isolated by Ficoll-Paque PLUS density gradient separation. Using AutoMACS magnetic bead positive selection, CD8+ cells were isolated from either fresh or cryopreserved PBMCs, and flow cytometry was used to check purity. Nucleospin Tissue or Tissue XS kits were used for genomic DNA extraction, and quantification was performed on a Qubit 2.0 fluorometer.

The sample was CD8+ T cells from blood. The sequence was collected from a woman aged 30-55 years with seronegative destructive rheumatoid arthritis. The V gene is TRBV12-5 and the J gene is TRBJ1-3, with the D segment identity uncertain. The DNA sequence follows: TGTGCTAGTGGTTTGAGTCTAAACTCTGGAAACACCATATATTTT. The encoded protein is CASGLSLNSGNTIYF.